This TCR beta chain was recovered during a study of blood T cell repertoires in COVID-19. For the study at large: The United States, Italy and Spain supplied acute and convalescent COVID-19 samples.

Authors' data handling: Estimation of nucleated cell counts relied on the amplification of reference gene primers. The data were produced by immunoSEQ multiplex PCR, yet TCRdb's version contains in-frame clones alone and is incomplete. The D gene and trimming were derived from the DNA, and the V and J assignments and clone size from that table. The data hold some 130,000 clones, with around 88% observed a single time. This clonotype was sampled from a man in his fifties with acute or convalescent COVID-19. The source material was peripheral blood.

The chain's CDR3 is CASSPFRTGRNTEAFF. The CDR3 DNA follows: TGTGCCAGTAGTCCCTTCCGGACAGGGAGAAACACTGAAGCTTTCTTT. The chain employs TRBV19 and TRBJ1-1, with TRBD1 identical over 8 bases. J gave up 2 bases and V 5 bases, and 10 bases lay outside the gene matches. Germline V CDR1 and CDR2: LNHDA, SQIVND (reference sequence). The CDR3 has 16 amino acids.